This TCR beta chain is drawn from a study of T cell responses to AZD1222 COVID-19 vaccine. V lost 0 bases, J lost 1 base, and 3 bases stayed unmatched. Germline V gene sequence: CDR1 KGHSH, CDR2 LQKENI. The CDR3 has 16 amino acids. Clones were read by immunoSEQ multiplex PCR, and TCRdb kept only the in-frame ones, dropping some. Among 130,000 or so clones, 75% to 95% were seen once, and the ten largest hold approximately 2%. This receptor was obtained from an adult who received the AZD1222 COVID-19 vaccine. Material: peripheral blood, obtained 28 days after the second AZD1222 dose. The gene calls are TRBV18 and TRBJ2-3; TRBD1 aligns across 8 bases. As DNA, the CDR3 is TGTGCCAGCTCACCACCTACGACAGGGGGCACAGATACGCAGTATTTT. Amino acid sequence: CASSPPTTGGTDTQYF. The variable domain in full, with the rest retrieved from reference TRBV18 and TRBJ2-3, is NAGVMQNPRHLVRRRGQEARLRCSPMKGHSHVYWYRQLPEEGLKFMVYLQKENIIDESGMPKERFSAEFPKEGPSILRIQQVVRGDSAAYFCASSPPTTGGTDTQYFGPGTRLTVL.